This is a list of T cell receptor beta chains from one sample in a study of blood T cells in healthy people across ages. Each CDR3 protein is one row after TCRdb ran MiXCR on the 5' RACE reads. The sample gives 850,000 to 950,000 distinct CDR3 sequences, 29% of which show up once; 15% to 20% is in the top ten. Sequenced sample: blood. The receptors were sampled from a woman older than 75 in good health. CDR3s include the opening cysteine and the closing phenylalanine or tryptophan. A D gene is named only where the DNA matches it firmly. Clone size is not always given. Where it is, it says once, few, many or a class for expanded clones.

CASSLARGGGEETQYF | TGCGCCAGCAGCTTGGCCCGAGGCGGGGGAGAGGAGACCCAGTACTTC | TRBV5-1 | TRBD2 | few | TRBJ2-5
CASKAGPTGELFF | TGCGCCAGCAAAGCAGGGCCCACCGGGGAGCTGTTTTTT | TRBV5-1 | NA | few | TRBJ2-2
CASSPVRDPIGKLFF | TGTGCCAGCAGCCCAGTCCGGGACCCTATAGGGAAACTGTTTTTT | TRBV7-2 | NA | few | TRBJ1-4
CASSPRRGGRETQYF | TGTGCCAGCAGCCCCCGCCGGGGGGGCCGGGAGACCCAGTACTTC | TRBV9 | TRBD2 | many | TRBJ2-5
CATSKRAAGKPDTQYF | TGTGCCACCAGCAAACGCGCGGCGGGGAAACCAGATACGCAGTATTTT | TRBV15 | NA | many | TRBJ2-3
CASSLAQTGNGYTF | TGTGCCAGCAGTTTAGCGCAGACAGGGAATGGCTACACCTTC | TRBV12-3/TRBV12-4 | TRBD1 | many | TRBJ1-2
CSAPMSGGPKNIQYF | TGCAGTGCTCCCATGTCGGGGGGGCCTAAAAACATTCAGTACTTC | TRBV20-1 | TRBD2 | many | TRBJ2-4
CASSTSGTETYEQYF | TGTGCCAGCAGCACCTCCGGGACCGAGACCTACGAGCAGTACTTC | TRBV7-9 | NA | many | TRBJ2-7
CASSKCSPGGVATGANVLTF | NA | TRBV21-1 | NA | few | TRBJ2-6
CSVDRDRETSEQFF | TGCAGCGTTGATAGGGACAGGGAGACGAGTGAGCAGTTCTTC | TRBV29-1 | TRBD1 | NA | TRBJ2-1
CASSPTGVKETQYF | TGTGCCAGCAGTCCTACCGGGGTAAAAGAGACCCAGTACTTC | TRBV3-1 | NA | many | TRBJ2-5
CASSLEGEPTWTDTQYF | TGTGCCAGCAGCTTAGAGGGGGAACCCACTTGGACAGATACGCAGTATTTT | TRBV7-2 | NA | once | TRBJ2-3
CASSPPGGGPRETQYF | TGTGCCAGCTCACCACCCGGGGGCGGGCCCCGGGAGACCCAGTACTTC | TRBV18 | NA | NA | TRBJ2-5
CASSQPSSSSSQTAVVMYQETQYF | TGCGCCAGCAGCCAACCCTCATCTTCATCTTCCCAGACAGCTGTCGTAATGTACCAAGAGACCCAGTACTTC | TRBV4-1 | NA | few | TRBJ2-5
CSVEVDRGYEQYF | TGCAGCGTTGAGGTCGACAGGGGCTACGAGCAGTACTTC | TRBV29-1 | TRBD1 | NA | TRBJ2-7
CASSYSTDLYGYTF | TGTGCCAGCAGTTACTCTACAGATCTCTATGGCTACACCTTC | TRBV6-5 | NA | NA | TRBJ1-2
CSATGPGLTNEKLFF | TGCAGTGCTACGGGTCCAGGCCTCACTAATGAAAAACTGTTTTTT | TRBV20-1 | NA | many | TRBJ1-4
CASSPGLAGGGETQYF | TGTGCCAGCAGCCCCGGACTAGCGGGGGGTGGGGAGACCCAGTACTTC | TRBV7-9 | TRBD2 | NA | TRBJ2-5
CASSPTWTANTGELFF | TGTGCCAGCAGCCCAACTTGGACAGCGAACACCGGGGAGCTGTTTTTT | TRBV6-5 | NA | few | TRBJ2-2
CSAEEGSRANEKRFF | TGCAGTGCGGAGGAGGGTTCTAGAGCTAATGAAAAACGGTTTTTT | TRBV20-1 | NA | NA | TRBJ1-4
CAWSLFIHNEQFF | TGTGCCTGGAGTTTGTTTATCCACAATGAGCAGTTCTTC | TRBV30 | NA | many | TRBJ2-1
CSARDAQGQVYEQYF | TGCAGTGCTAGAGATGCGCAGGGGCAAGTTTACGAGCAGTACTTC | TRBV20-1 | NA | many | TRBJ2-7
CSVMFTYGYTF | TGCAGCGTTATGTTCACCTATGGCTACACCTTC | TRBV29-1 | NA | many | TRBJ1-2
CASRGPPNSPLHF | TGTGCCAGCAGGGGGCCTCCGAATTCACCCCTCCACTTT | TRBV7-2 | NA | NA | TRBJ1-6
CASSAQGISNTEAFF | TGTGCCAGCAGCGCTCAGGGAATCTCGAACACTGAAGCTTTCTTT | TRBV7-2 | NA | many | TRBJ1-1
CASSPRGGRLYSETQYF | TGCGCCAGCAGCCCCCGAGGGGGGCGGCTCTATTCGGAGACCCAGTACTTC | TRBV5-1 | NA | many | TRBJ2-5
CSVDIGFTDTQYF | TGCAGCGTTGATATAGGGTTCACAGATACGCAGTATTTT | TRBV29-1 | NA | many | TRBJ2-3
CSARGIPTGDYGYTF | TGCAGTGCTAGAGGGATCCCGACAGGGGACTATGGCTACACCTTC | TRBV20-1 | TRBD1 | many | TRBJ1-2
CASSTTTRGLDTQYF | TGTGCCAGCAGTACGACTACGCGGGGGTTAGATACGCAGTATTTT | TRBV6-6 | TRBD2 | few | TRBJ2-3
CASSNKRGRATNTGELFF | TGCGCCAGCAGCAACAAAAGGGGGAGGGCGACGAACACCGGGGAGCTGTTTTTT | TRBV5-1 | NA | few | TRBJ2-2
CASREDVGGQPQHF | TGTGCCAGCAGGGAGGACGTAGGGGGACAGCCCCAGCATTTT | TRBV6-2/TRBV6-3 | NA | NA | TRBJ1-5
CASSPFSQKAFF | TGTGCCAGCAGTCCTTTCTCTCAGAAAGCTTTCTTT | TRBV6-1 | NA | few | TRBJ1-1
CASSADRFYGYTF | TGTGCCAGCAGCGCCGACAGATTCTATGGCTACACCTTC | TRBV7-2 | NA | many | TRBJ1-2
CASSLTEGRTGELFF | TGTGCCAGCAGCTTAACCGAGGGAAGGACCGGGGAGCTGTTTTTT | TRBV5-5 | NA | few | TRBJ2-2
CASSARPGQSTDTQYF | TGTGCCAGCAGTGCTAGACCGGGACAAAGCACAGATACGCAGTATTTT | TRBV27 | NA | many | TRBJ2-3
CAWRLAGFTYEQYF | TGTGCCTGGAGATTAGCGGGGTTCACCTACGAGCAGTACTTC | TRBV30 | TRBD2 | once | TRBJ2-7
CASSLRGPYGYTF | TGTGCCAGCAGTTTACGGGGCCCCTATGGCTACACCTTC | TRBV12-3/TRBV12-4 | NA | NA | TRBJ1-2
CSASRTSGGYEQYF | TGCAGTGCTAGTCGGACTAGCGGGGGCTACGAGCAGTACTTC | TRBV20-1 | TRBD2 | NA | TRBJ2-7
CASSPRILADSYNEQFF | TGTGCCAGCAGCCCAAGAATACTAGCGGACTCCTACAATGAGCAGTTCTTC | TRBV11-2 | TRBD2 | many | TRBJ2-1
CATRRSDRNTEAFF | TGTGCCACCCGGAGGTCGGACAGGAACACTGAAGCTTTCTTT | TRBV6-1 | NA | few | TRBJ1-1
CASSSRVNMNTEAFF | TGTGCCAGCAGCTCCAGGGTTAACATGAACACTGAAGCTTTCTTT | TRBV3-1 | NA | NA | TRBJ1-1
CASSTGANYGYTF | TGTGCCAGCAGCACCGGGGCCAACTATGGCTACACCTTC | TRBV12-3/TRBV12-4 | NA | many | TRBJ1-2
CASARGAGELFF | TGTGCCAGCGCCCGGGGGGCCGGGGAGCTGTTTTTT | TRBV5-6 | TRBD2 | NA | TRBJ2-2
CASSLVGGGVKNIQYF | TGTGCCAGCAGCTTAGTTGGTGGCGGAGTGAAAAACATTCAGTACTTC | TRBV7-2 | NA | many | TRBJ2-4
CAWSVQGRGVYEQYF | TGTGCCTGGAGTGTACAAGGCAGGGGCGTTTACGAGCAGTACTTC | TRBV30 | NA | many | TRBJ2-7
CASSRVGSGEQYF | TGTGCCAGCAGTCGGGTGGGGTCGGGGGAGCAGTACTTC | TRBV12-3/TRBV12-4 | NA | many | TRBJ2-7